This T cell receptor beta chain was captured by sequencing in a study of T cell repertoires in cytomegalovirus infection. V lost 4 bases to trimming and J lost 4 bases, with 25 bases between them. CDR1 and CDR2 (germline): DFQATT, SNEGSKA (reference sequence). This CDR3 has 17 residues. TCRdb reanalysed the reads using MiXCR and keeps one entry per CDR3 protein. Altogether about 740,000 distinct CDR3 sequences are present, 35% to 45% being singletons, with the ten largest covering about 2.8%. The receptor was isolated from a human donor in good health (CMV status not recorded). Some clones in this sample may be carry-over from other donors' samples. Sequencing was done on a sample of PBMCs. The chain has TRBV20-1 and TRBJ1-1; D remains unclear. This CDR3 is CSAKGKTAVLSGTEAFF. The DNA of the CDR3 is TGCAGTGCTAAGGGAAAAACAGCCGTCTTAAGTGGCACTGAAGCTTTCTTT.